This TCR beta chain was sequenced during a study of T cells in Graves' hyperthyroidism and ophthalmopathy. Study-wide findings and caveats: In the blood, most expanded thyroid clonotypes above 0.001 appeared as well.

Diagnoses were made from clinical symptoms, serum measures (thyroxine and TRAb), thyroid ultrasound and orbital computed tomography. For this clonotype: The target antigen is unknown.

The CDR3 is 13 amino acids. The V end was cut by 3 bases, the J end by 6 bases, with 15 bases between. The V gene's germline CDR1 is SQVTM and CDR2 ANQGSEA. Amplification of TCR beta CDR3 regions used RNA as the template. The HTBI primer set served for first-round RT-PCR of the TCR CDR3. TCRdb used MiXCR to reprocess the multiplex PCR reads, holding one entry per CDR3 protein. The sample lists roughly 500,000 distinct CDR3 sequences, over 35% occurring once. V is TRBV29-1 and J is TRBJ2-7; D is possibly TRBD1 or TRBD2 (5 bases each). Sequenced material: peripheral blood or thyroid tissue (not recorded which). The TCR comes from an adult woman with Graves' disease, either hyperthyroidism or ophthalmopathy (not recorded which). CDR3 nucleotide sequence: TGCAGCGTTGAGGGAGACAGAGTACGCGAGCAGTACTTC. The encoded protein is CSVEGDRVREQYF.